One sample yielded the 32 T cell receptor beta chains listed below, sequenced in a study of blood T cell repertoires in COVID-19. Clones were read by immunoSEQ multiplex PCR, and TCRdb kept only the in-frame ones, dropping some. The sample holds about 200,000 clones, around 90% seen once. The sequenced material came from peripheral blood. These receptors were taken from a man in his sixties who had recovered from COVID-19.

V is TRBV5-5 and J is TRBJ1-2; D is possibly TRBD1 (6 bases). The V end was cut by 3 bases, the J end by 6 bases, with 21 bases between. CDR1 is SGHKS, CDR2 YYEKEE, per germline (reference sequence). This CDR3 spans 16 amino acids. In DNA, the CDR3 is TGTGCCAGCAGCTCATCGGCAGGGGCGACTACGGATGGCTACACCTTC. Translation gives CASSSSAGATTDGYTF.

The table lists this clone with a count of one. V and J are TRBV7-2 and TRBJ2-3; 7 bases are shared with TRBD2. Germline CDR1 and CDR2: SGHTA and FQGNSA. V was pared by 0 bases and J by 4 bases, with 7 bases of the junction left unmatched. The CDR3 totals 16 residues. CDR3 DNA: TGTGCCAGCAGCTTAGCCTCCGGACTAGGCGCAGATACGCAGTATTTT. It codes for CASSLASGLGADTQYF.

V is TRBV20-1 and J is TRBJ1-4; D is perhaps TRBD1 (6 bases). CDR1 is DFQATT, CDR2 SNEGSKA, per germline (reference sequence). This CDR3 has 14 amino acids. V was pared by 3 bases and J by 5 bases, with 13 bases between. The CDR3 loop is CSASRGQSNEKLFF. For the CDR3, the DNA is TGCAGTGCTAGTCGAGGACAGTCCAATGAAAAACTGTTTTTT.

The J gene is TRBJ1-3, the V gene TRBV3-1 (or the pseudogene TRBV3-2), with D possibly being TRBD1 (6 bases). Germline-derived CDR1 and CDR2 are LGHDT and YNNKEL (reference sequence). V lost 1 base and J 10 bases, leaving 11 bases between the germline ends. The CDR3 runs to 13 residues. DNA of the CDR3: TGTGCCAGCAGCCAAGTTCAGGGGAAAACCATATATTTT. It encodes CASSQVQGKTIYF.

This chain uses TRBV5-1 with TRBJ2-5; TRBD2 agrees at 14 bases. Trimming removed 4 bases from V and 5 bases from J; junction bases left unmatched: 7. This CDR3 comprises 16 residues. Germline CDR1 and CDR2: SGHRS and YFSETQ. This chain's CDR3 is CASSRRLAGGQETQYF. CDR3 in DNA: TGCGCCAGCAGCCGCCGACTAGCGGGGGGGCAGGAGACCCAGTACTTC.

The rearrangement joins TRBV5-1 to TRBJ2-3, with TRBD2 identical over 9 bases. CDR1 is SGHRS, CDR2 YFSETQ, per germline. The CDR3 is 16 amino acids. J gave up 2 bases and V 1 base, and 5 bases lay outside the gene matches. The chain's CDR3 is CASSLIAGVPTDTQYF. As DNA, the CDR3 is TGCGCCAGCAGCTTGATAGCGGGAGTCCCCACAGATACGCAGTATTTT.

This sequence joins TRBV7-6 and TRBJ2-2; D is ambiguous. With 2 bases removed from V and 1 base from J, the gap between germline ends came to 8 bases. This CDR3 spans 15 amino acids. Per the germline V gene, CDR1 is SGHVS and CDR2 is FNYEAQ. CDR3 sequence (DNA): TGTGCCAGCAGCTTAATTTCGCGGAACACCGGGGAGCTGTTTTTT. Translation: CASSLISRNTGELFF.

This clone was picked up one time. The chain uses TRBV3-1 (or the pseudogene TRBV3-2) and TRBJ2-3, with 7 bases aligning to TRBD2. Germline CDR1 LGHDT, CDR2 YNNKEL (reference sequence). The CDR3 length is 16 residues. J gave up 0 bases and V 2 bases, and 5 bases lay outside the gene matches. The CDR3 bases are TGTGCCAGCAGCCAAAGGGTGCGGGGGAGCACAGATACGCAGTATTTT. Residues: CASSQRVRGSTDTQYF.

The chain is built from TRBV5-1 and TRBJ1-2; 9 bases are a match to TRBD1. Germline V gene sequence: CDR1 SGHRS, CDR2 YFSETQ. The CDR3 has 15 residues. Trimming at V came to 4 bases and at J to 2 bases, leaving 6 bases not matched to a gene. The CDR3 spells CASSPEGQGNYGYTF. DNA for the CDR3: TGCGCCAGCAGCCCGGAGGGACAGGGAAACTATGGCTACACCTTC.

The chain combines TRBV24-1 with TRBJ1-2; 10 bases map to TRBD1. Germline values: CDR1 KGHDR, CDR2 SFDVKD. V shed 3 bases and J 7 bases; nucleotides not matched to a gene: 7. This CDR3 is built from 15 residues. This CDR3 reads CATSDGWDRGLGYTF. The CDR3 nucleotides read TGTGCCACCAGTGATGGTTGGGACAGGGGTCTTGGCTACACCTTC.

This sequence joins TRBV19 and TRBJ1-2; D unresolved. Germline V lookup: CDR1 LNHDA, CDR2 SQIVND (reference sequence). The CDR3 covers 14 residues. V was clipped by 10 bases and J by 2 bases, with 17 bases between them. As DNA, the CDR3 is TGTGCCACCCTCCCCCGGCAGGCCAACTATGGCTACACCTTC. Amino acid sequence: CATLPRQANYGYTF.

The chain carries TRBV12-5 and TRBJ2-1; no clear D gene. V lost 4 bases to trimming and J lost 9 bases, with 13 bases between them. This CDR3 has 13 residues. From germline, CDR1 is LGHNT and CDR2 FRNRAP. CDR3 bases: TGTGCTAGTGGTTGGCCCGCCCGGAGTGAGCAGTTCTTC. Amino acids: CASGWPARSEQFF.

V usage is TRBV2 and J usage is TRBJ1-1, with D perhaps TRBD1 (6 bases). Trimming left V 0 bases short and J 4 bases short, with 12 bases between. This CDR3 is 15 amino acids long. Germline loops: CDR1 SNHLY, CDR2 FYNNEI. CDR3 bases: TGTGCCAGCAGTGAAGCGGTGGCAGGGGCCACTGAAGCTTTCTTT. Translating gives CASSEAVAGATEAFF.

The gene calls are TRBV28 and TRBJ1-1; a weak D match, TRBD1 (6 bases). CDR3 length: 12 amino acids. Germline values: CDR1 MDHEN, CDR2 SYDVKM. Trimming stripped 7 bases from V and 10 bases from J, with 16 bases between. The CDR3 is CASTTGPRGAFF. CDR3 coding DNA: TGTGCCAGCACCACTGGTCCCAGGGGAGCTTTCTTT.

The chain links TRBV4-1 to TRBJ1-4, with 7 bases identical to TRBD1. CDR3 length: 15 residues. CDR1 is MGHRA, CDR2 YSYEKL, per germline. The J segment lost 4 bases and the V segment lost 7 bases, leaving 9 bases of the junction unmatched. The CDR3 loop is CASTDHRGNNEKLFF. The CDR3 DNA sequence: TGCGCCAGCACCGACCACAGGGGCAATAATGAAAAACTGTTTTTT.

The chain couples TRBV5-1 to TRBJ1-2; D is perhaps TRBD1 (5 bases). Germline-derived CDR1 and CDR2 are SGHRS and YFSETQ. Trimming left V 4 bases short and J 5 bases short, with 15 bases between. The CDR3 extends over 14 amino acids. The CDR3 loop reads CASSPSPGGYGYTF. DNA for the CDR3: TGCGCCAGCAGCCCCTCCCCGGGGGGATATGGCTACACCTTC.

This clone has only a few counts. The V and J genes are TRBV9 and TRBJ2-7; 7 bases fit TRBD2. Trimming took 4 bases from V and 0 from J; bases not matched to a gene: 4. CDR1 and CDR2 from the germline V gene are SGDLS and YYNGEE. The CDR3 has 14 amino acids. CDR3 sequence (DNA): TGTGCCAGCAGCTATAGCGGGTACTCCTACGAGCAGTACTTC. It is translated as CASSYSGYSYEQYF.

This clone was counted once. J is TRBJ2-6 and V is TRBV15, with D possibly TRBD1 on 5 matching bases. Germline assignment: CDR1 LNHNV and CDR2 YYDKDF (reference sequence). This CDR3 spans 17 amino acids. Deletions cut 5 bases from V and 0 bases from J, with 14 bases between. CDR3 protein: CATSVQETYSGANVLTF. The CDR3, as DNA: TGTGCCACCAGCGTACAGGAAACCTACTCTGGGGCCAACGTCCTGACTTTC.

The chain carries TRBV30 and TRBJ2-7, with no clear D. Germline values: CDR1 GTSNPN, CDR2 SVGIG (reference sequence). The CDR3 totals 13 residues. V dropped 2 bases and J dropped 2 bases, with 10 bases sitting between them. Written as DNA, the CDR3 is TGTGCCTGGAGTAAGACACCTACCTACGAGCAGTACTTC. This codes for CAWSKTPTYEQYF.

The rearrangement uses TRBV4-1 and TRBJ1-1, with TRBD1 identical over 7 bases. The CDR3 is 13 residues long. The germline V gene encodes CDR1 MGHRA and CDR2 YSYEKL. Losses at the gene ends were 6 bases for V and 4 bases for J; bases not matched to a gene: 5. CDR3 in DNA: TGCGCCAGCAGGAAGGGGGCAGGCACTGAAGCTTTCTTT. Its protein product is CASRKGAGTEAFF.

The genes are TRBV7-2 and TRBJ1-2; 8 bases map to TRBD1. Unmatched junction bases numbered 3, after V lost 4 bases and J lost 5 bases. The CDR3 loop spans 13 amino acids. Per germline, CDR1 SGHTA and CDR2 FQGNSA. The CDR3 DNA reads as TGTGCCAGCAGCTCGGACAGGGTGTATGGCTACACCTTC. As protein: CASSSDRVYGYTF.

This chain's CDR3 is CASSQAWVAGRNEQYF. CDR3 DNA sequence: TGTGCCAGCAGCCAAGCTTGGGTAGCGGGGCGGAACGAGCAGTACTTC. V usage is TRBV3-1 (or the pseudogene TRBV3-2) and J usage is TRBJ2-7; 8 bases match TRBD2. This CDR3 region has 16 residues. V gave up 1 base and J gave up 5 bases; unmatched junction bases: 10. CDR1 and CDR2 (germline): LGHDT, YNNKEL (reference sequence).

This sequence joins TRBV5-4 and TRBJ1-5, with 8 bases lining up with TRBD1. CDR1 is SGHNT, CDR2 YYREEE, per germline (reference sequence). The CDR3 loop spans 14 amino acids. The V gene end was trimmed by 4 bases and the J gene end by 6 bases; junction bases not matched to a gene: 6. The CDR3 nucleotides read TGTGCCAGCAGCGCGGACCAGGGGGCTCAGCCCCAGCATTTT. It is translated as CASSADQGAQPQHF.

This clone was seen more than once but under ten times. The rearrangement uses TRBV23-1 and TRBJ1-4; no firm D call. TRBV23-1 carries the ORF label, with uncertain function. The CDR3 spans 15 residues. Between the trimmed V and J ends, which lost 1 base and 0 bases, there was a span of 6 bases. The CDR3 loop is CASSQWAATNEKLFF. CDR3 in DNA: TGCGCCAGCAGTCAATGGGCTGCAACTAATGAAAAACTGTTTTTT.

This clone was observed a few times. The chain is built from TRBV18 and TRBJ1-4; D is uncertain. The CDR3 runs to 14 residues. Germline V gives CDR1 KGHSH, CDR2 LQKENI. Trimming shortened V by 3 bases and J by 0 bases, and 5 bases separated the two germline ends. CDR3 nucleotide sequence: TGTGCCAGCTCACCCTCCTCAACTAATGAAAAACTGTTTTTT. Encoded protein: CASSPSSTNEKLFF.

The chain uses TRBV4-1 and TRBJ2-3, with 10 nucleotides matching TRBD2. This CDR3 has 16 residues. Per the germline V gene, CDR1 is MGHRA and CDR2 is YSYEKL. The V and J ends lost 4 bases and 4 bases, in that order; junction bases with no gene match: 8. The DNA of the CDR3 is TGCGCCAGCAGCCCTGAGCGGGGGGGCTTCTCAGATACGCAGTATTTT. It yields the protein CASSPERGGFSDTQYF.

This clone has a handful of counts. The same CDR3 arises from other DNA sequences in this sample as well. This sequence joins TRBV18 and TRBJ1-5; no clear D gene. V lost 2 bases and J lost 1, with 6 bases in between. CDR1 is KGHSH, CDR2 LQKENI, per germline. The CDR3 sequence is 14 residues long. The CDR3 nucleotides read TGTGCCAGCTCACCAAGCGGGAGCAATCAGCCCCAGCATTTT. It specifies CASSPSGSNQPQHF.

The chain is built from TRBV28 and TRBJ1-5; 8 bases match TRBD1. The CDR3 runs 12 residues. Germline trimming cut 3 bases from V and 10 bases from J; bases unmatched to any gene: 2. Germline V lookup: CDR1 MDHEN, CDR2 SYDVKM. The CDR3 loop is CASSFRGLPQHF. CDR3 sequence (DNA): TGTGCCAGCAGTTTCAGGGGGCTACCCCAGCATTTT.

This clone was recorded only once. This chain links TRBV18 with TRBJ1-3; tentative D call: TRBD1 (6 bases). The ends were cut back, 6 bases at V and 0 bases at J, with 12 bases in the middle. The CDR3 length is 15 residues. Germline values: CDR1 KGHSH, CDR2 LQKENI. CDR3 DNA sequence: TGTGCCAGCTCCCGGGACATTAACTCTGGAAACACCATATATTTT. Translating it yields CASSRDINSGNTIYF.

The chain links TRBV5-1 to TRBJ1-6, with D maybe TRBD1 (6 bases). This CDR3 region has 16 residues. Trimming removed 0 bases from V and 10 bases from J, with 17 bases in between. Germline CDR1 reads SGHRS; CDR2 reads YFSETQ. CDR3 loop: CASSLEGGQGGSPLHF. DNA of the CDR3: TGCGCCAGCAGCTTGGAGGGGGGGCAGGGAGGCTCACCCCTCCACTTT.

V gene TRBV28 combines with J gene TRBJ1-2; maybe TRBD1 (5 bases). Germline V gives CDR1 MDHEN, CDR2 SYDVKM. The CDR3 covers 14 residues. The V end was cut by 2 bases, the J end by 1 base, with 8 bases between. CDR3 bases: TGTGCCAGCAGTTTAGGGGGGTTTAACTATGGCTACACCTTC. The encoded protein is CASSLGGFNYGYTF.

The chain uses TRBV28 and TRBJ2-4; 8 bases map to TRBD1. Germline trimming cut 4 bases from V and 3 bases from J; bases unmatched to any gene: 5. Germline V gene data show CDR1 as MDHEN and CDR2 as SYDVKM. This CDR3 has 15 residues. CDR3 protein: CASSSTGAGKNIQYF. CDR3 coding DNA: TGTGCCAGCAGTTCGACAGGGGCAGGCAAAAACATTCAGTACTTC.